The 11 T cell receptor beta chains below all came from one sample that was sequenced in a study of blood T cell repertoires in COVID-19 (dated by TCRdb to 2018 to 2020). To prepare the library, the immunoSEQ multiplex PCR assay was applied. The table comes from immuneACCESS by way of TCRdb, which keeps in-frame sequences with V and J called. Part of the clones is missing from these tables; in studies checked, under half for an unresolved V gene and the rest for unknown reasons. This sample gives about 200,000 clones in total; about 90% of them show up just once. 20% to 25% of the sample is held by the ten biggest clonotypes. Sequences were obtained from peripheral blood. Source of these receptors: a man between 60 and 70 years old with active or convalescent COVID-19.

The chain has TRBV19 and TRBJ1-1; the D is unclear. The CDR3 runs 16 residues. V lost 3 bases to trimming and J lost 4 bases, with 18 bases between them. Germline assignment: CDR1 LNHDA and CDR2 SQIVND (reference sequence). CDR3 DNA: TGTGCCAGTAGTATTCCGGACCTATCGGCGGGCACTGAAGCTTTCTTT. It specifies CASSIPDLSAGTEAFF.

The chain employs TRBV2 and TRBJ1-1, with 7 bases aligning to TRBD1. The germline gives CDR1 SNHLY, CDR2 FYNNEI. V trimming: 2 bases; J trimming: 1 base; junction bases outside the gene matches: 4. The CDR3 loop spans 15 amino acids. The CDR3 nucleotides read TGTGCCAGCAGTGAAAGTGAGGGGGCGAACACTGAAGCTTTCTTT. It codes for CASSESEGANTEAFF.

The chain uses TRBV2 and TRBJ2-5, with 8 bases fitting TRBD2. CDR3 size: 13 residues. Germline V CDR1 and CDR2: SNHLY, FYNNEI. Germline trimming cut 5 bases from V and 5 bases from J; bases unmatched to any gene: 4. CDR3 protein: CASSPGLVETQYF. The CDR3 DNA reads TGTGCCAGCAGTCCGGGACTAGTGGAGACCCAGTACTTC.

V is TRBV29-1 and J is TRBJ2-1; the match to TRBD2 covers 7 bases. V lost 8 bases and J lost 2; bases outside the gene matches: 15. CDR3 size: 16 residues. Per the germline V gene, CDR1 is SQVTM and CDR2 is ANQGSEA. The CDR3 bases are TGCAGCTCTCGCGGGGGTTGGGGAGGGGCCTACAATGAGCAGTTCTTC. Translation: CSSRGGWGGAYNEQFF.

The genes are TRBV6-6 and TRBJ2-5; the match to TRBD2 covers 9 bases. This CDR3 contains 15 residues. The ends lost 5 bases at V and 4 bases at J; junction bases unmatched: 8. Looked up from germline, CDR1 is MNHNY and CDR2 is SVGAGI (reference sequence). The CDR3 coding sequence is TGTGCCAGCAGTACCAGCGGGGGGCGAGGAGAGACCCAGTACTTC. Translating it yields CASSTSGGRGETQYF.

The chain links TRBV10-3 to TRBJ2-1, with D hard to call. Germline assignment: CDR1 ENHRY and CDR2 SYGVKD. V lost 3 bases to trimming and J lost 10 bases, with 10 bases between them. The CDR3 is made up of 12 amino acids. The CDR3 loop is CAISDPLTEQFF. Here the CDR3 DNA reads TGTGCCATCAGTGACCCTCTCACAGAGCAGTTCTTC.

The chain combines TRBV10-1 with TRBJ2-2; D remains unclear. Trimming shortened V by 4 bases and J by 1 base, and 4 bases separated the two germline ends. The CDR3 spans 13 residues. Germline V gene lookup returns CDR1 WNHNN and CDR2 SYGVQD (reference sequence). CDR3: CASSAGNTGELFF. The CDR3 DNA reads TGCGCCAGCAGTGCAGGGAACACCGGGGAGCTGTTTTTT.

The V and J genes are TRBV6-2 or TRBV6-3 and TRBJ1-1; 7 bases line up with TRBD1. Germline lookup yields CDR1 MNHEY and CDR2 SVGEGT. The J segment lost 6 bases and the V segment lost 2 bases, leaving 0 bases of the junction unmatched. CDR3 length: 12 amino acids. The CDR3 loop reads CASSYQGAEAFF. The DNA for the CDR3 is TGTGCCAGCAGTTACCAGGGGGCTGAAGCTTTCTTT.

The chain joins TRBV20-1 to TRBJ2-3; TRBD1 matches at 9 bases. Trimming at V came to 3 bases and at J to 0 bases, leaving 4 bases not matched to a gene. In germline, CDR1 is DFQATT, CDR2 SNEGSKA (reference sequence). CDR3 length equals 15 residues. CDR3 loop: CSASRGTGSTDTQYF. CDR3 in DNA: TGCAGTGCTAGTCGCGGGACAGGGAGCACAGATACGCAGTATTTT.

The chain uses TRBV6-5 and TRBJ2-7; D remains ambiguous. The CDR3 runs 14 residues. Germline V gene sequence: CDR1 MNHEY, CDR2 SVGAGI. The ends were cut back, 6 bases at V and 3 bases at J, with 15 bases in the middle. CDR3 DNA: TGTGCCAGCAGAGGCCTGGGCACACACTACGAGCAGTACTTC. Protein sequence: CASRGLGTHYEQYF.

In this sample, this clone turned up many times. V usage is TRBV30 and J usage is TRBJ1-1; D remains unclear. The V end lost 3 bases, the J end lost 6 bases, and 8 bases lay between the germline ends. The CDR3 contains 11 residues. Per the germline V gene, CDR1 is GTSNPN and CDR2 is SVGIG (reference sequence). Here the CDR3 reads CAWSGSAEAFF. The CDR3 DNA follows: TGTGCCTGGAGCGGGAGCGCTGAAGCTTTCTTT.